The 11 T cell receptor beta chains in this list originate from one sample, sequenced in a study of blood T cell repertoires in COVID-19. The assay was immunoSEQ multiplex PCR, and TCRdb's table has in-frame clones only and misses some. The table shows 88,000 or so clones, with roughly 90% occurring only once. The sample comprised peripheral blood. The source of these receptors is a man aged 55 to 70 with acute or convalescent COVID-19.

This chain links TRBV20-1 with TRBJ2-5; D remains ambiguous. The CDR3 totals 10 residues. V was clipped by 5 bases and J by 3 bases, with 4 bases between them. CDR1 and CDR2 (germline): DFQATT, SNEGSKA (reference sequence). CDR3 nucleotides: TGCAGTGCTTATAAAGAGACCCAGTACTTC. Translation: CSAYKETQYF.

Concerning this clone itself: At one end the junction does not follow the germline gene, possibly because of a read error. The chain couples TRBV6-5 to TRBJ2-3, with D maybe TRBD1 (5 bases). The germline CDR1 and CDR2 sequences are MNHEY and SVGAGI. The CDR3 length is 13 residues. CDR3 protein: CVSKLDTTDTQYF. CDR3 in DNA: TGTGTCAGCAAGTTGGACACCACAGATACGCAGTATTTT.

The rearrangement uses TRBV18 and TRBJ2-4, with TRBD1 matching 9 bases. This CDR3 is built from 20 residues. Germline assignment: CDR1 KGHSH and CDR2 LQKENI. The trim removed 4 bases at V and 1 base at J, leaving 17 bases unmatched. CDR3 sequence reads: CASSHRSGTGLDGAKNIQYF. The CDR3 DNA sequence: TGTGCCAGCTCACACAGGTCCGGGACAGGGCTCGATGGGGCCAAAAACATTCAGTACTTC. Variable domain in full (rest from reference TRBV18 and TRBJ2-4): NAGVMQNPRHLVRRRGQEARLRCSPMKGHSHVYWYRQLPEEGLKFMVYLQKENIIDESGMPKERFSAEFPKEGPSILRIQQVVRGDSAAYFCASSHRSGTGLDGAKNIQYFGAGTRLSVL.

This clone was seen a single time. The chain employs TRBV18 and TRBJ2-3; D uncertain. The germline CDR1 and CDR2 sequences are KGHSH and LQKENI. Trimming removed 3 bases from V and 3 bases from J, with 4 bases in between. This CDR3 is built from 12 residues. The CDR3 nucleotides are TGTGCCAGCTCACCCCGGACAGATACGCAGTATTTT. It encodes CASSPRTDTQYF.

V gene TRBV2 combines with J gene TRBJ1-5; D uncertain. V was pared by 7 bases and J by 1 base, with 11 bases between. The germline V gene has CDR1 SNHLY and CDR2 FYNNEI. There are 14 residues in the CDR3. The CDR3 nucleotides are TGTGCCAGCAAGGGAGGGCCCAGCAATCAGCCCCAGCATTTT. Amino acids: CASKGGPSNQPQHF.

The rearrangement uses TRBV9 and TRBJ2-7, with 7 bases lining up with TRBD2. Germline CDR1 and CDR2: SGDLS and YYNGEE. Trimming removed 0 bases from V and 2 bases from J; junction bases left unmatched: 5. The CDR3 runs to 15 residues. The CDR3 DNA sequence: TGTGCCAGCAGCGTAGGTTCTAGCGGACCCTACGAGCAGTACTTC. Translated, it gives CASSVGSSGPYEQYF.

The V call is TRBV2, the J call TRBJ2-2; possible D gene TRBD1, 5 bases. Trimming took off 5 bases at V and 0 bases at J, with 13 bases between the two ends. The CDR3 covers 16 residues. Germline values: CDR1 SNHLY, CDR2 FYNNEI. CDR3 nucleotide sequence: TGTGCCAGCAGTCCCCTCAGGGCCCCGAACACCGGGGAGCTGTTTTTT. It encodes CASSPLRAPNTGELFF.

The rearrangement joins TRBV6-5 to TRBJ1-2; 10 bases are shared with TRBD1. The CDR3 has 14 amino acids. The trim removed 4 bases at V and 4 bases at J, leaving 3 bases unmatched. Per the germline V gene, CDR1 is MNHEY and CDR2 is SVGAGI. CDR3 DNA: TGTGCCAGCAGTTTCCGGACAGGGGGCTATGGCTACACCTTC. Its protein is CASSFRTGGYGYTF.

Of note for this clone: The junction does not match germline at one end; this may be a read error. The chain carries TRBV28 and TRBJ2-5; D possibly corresponds to TRBD1 (6 bases). Germline CDR1 MDHEN, CDR2 SYDVKM. This CDR3 has 13 amino acids. CDR3 amino acids: CASSALTGPLSDF. CDR3 DNA: TGTGCCAGCAGTGCTCTGACAGGACCCTTAAGTGACTTC.

This sequence joins TRBV5-1 and TRBJ2-5; 12 nucleotides agree with TRBD2. The junction had 5 bases not matched to a gene; V was cut back by 3 bases and J by 5 bases. Per the germline V gene, CDR1 is SGHRS and CDR2 is YFSETQ. The CDR3 sequence is 15 residues long. In DNA, the CDR3 is TGCGCCAGCAGCTCAGGACTAGCGGGGAGTGAGACCCAGTACTTC. The encoded protein is CASSSGLAGSETQYF.

The rearrangement joins TRBV6-1 to TRBJ1-1; perhaps TRBD1 as D (6 bases). Trimming removed 4 bases from V and 5 bases from J, with 20 bases in between. Germline values: CDR1 MNHNS, CDR2 SASEGT. CDR3 length: 16 residues. CDR3 coding DNA: TGTGCCAGCAGTGTCGGGACAAGGGCCTCTGGGACTGAAGCTTTCTTT. Its protein is CASSVGTRASGTEAFF.